The 10 T cell receptor beta chains given below trace back to one sample, sequenced in a study of cytomegalovirus exposure and HLA in healthy donors. PCR involved 60 Vbeta and 13 Jbeta primers. Clones were read by immunoSEQ multiplex PCR, and TCRdb kept only the in-frame ones, dropping some. Seen here are over 95,000 clones, 70% to 80% observed once, and the top ten hold around 5.8%. Sequencing used PBMCs. The receptors were gathered from a woman in her 30s in good health and CMV-seropositive.

The CDR3 bases are TGTGCCAGCAGCTTGGACGGGGGGCCCAGGGAGCAGTACTTC. Protein product: CASSLDGGPREQYF. This rearrangement joins TRBV7-9 to TRBJ2-7; tentative D call: TRBD2 (7 bases). The germline gives CDR1 SEHNR, CDR2 FQNEAQ (reference sequence). This CDR3 comprises 14 residues. The V end was cut by 3 bases, the J end by 7 bases, with 16 bases between.

CDR3 DNA sequence: TGCGCCAGCAGCGCCCGGGGTAGGGCTGAAGCTTTCTTT. This codes for CASSARGRAEAFF. V and J are TRBV5-1 and TRBJ1-1, with unresolved D. The length of the CDR3 is 13 residues. Trimming took off 4 bases at V and 6 bases at J, with 13 bases between the two ends. Germline CDR1 is SGHRS and CDR2 is YFSETQ.

The V gene is TRBV6-6, the J gene TRBJ1-1, with 9 bases that match TRBD1. This CDR3 spans 15 amino acids. The V gene's germline CDR1 is MNHNY and CDR2 SVGAGI (reference sequence). J was trimmed by 6 bases and V by 6 bases; bases with no gene match: 11. CDR3: CASRPTGGDSAEAFF. The CDR3, as DNA: TGTGCCAGCAGGCCTACAGGGGGCGATTCTGCTGAAGCTTTCTTT.

The gene calls are TRBV5-1 and TRBJ2-7; 8 bases align to TRBD2. The CDR3 totals 15 residues. Unmatched junction bases numbered 5, after V lost 1 base and J lost 2 bases. Per germline, CDR1 SGHRS and CDR2 YFSETQ. In DNA, the CDR3 is TGCGCCAGCAGCTTGATTAGCGGGAAGGCCTACGAGCAGTACTTC. Protein sequence: CASSLISGKAYEQYF.

A single count supports this clone. This rearrangement joins TRBV9 to TRBJ1-1; maybe TRBD1 (5 bases). V gave up 6 bases and J gave up 0 bases, with 9 bases separating them. The CDR3 spans 13 residues. Germline CDR1 is SGDLS and CDR2 is YYNGEE. The CDR3, as DNA: TGTGCCAGCACCCAGGGTGTGAACACTGAAGCTTTCTTT. This translates into CASTQGVNTEAFF. Filled out from reference TRBV9 and TRBJ1-1, the complete variable domain reads DSGVTQTPKHLITATGQRVTLRCSPRSGDLSVYWYQQSLDQGLQFLIQYYNGEERAKGNILERFSAQQFPDLHSELNLSSLELGDSALYFCASTQGVNTEAFFGQGTRLTVV.

The chain joins TRBV6-1 to TRBJ1-1; D possibly corresponds to TRBD1 (6 bases). The V end lost 5 bases, the J end lost 1 base, and 14 bases lay between the germline ends. CDR1 is MNHNS, CDR2 SASEGT, per germline. The CDR3 spans 15 residues. CDR3: CASSIRDNKNTEAFF. Here the CDR3 DNA reads TGTGCCAGCAGTATACGGGACAATAAGAACACTGAAGCTTTCTTT.

The chain couples TRBV9 to TRBJ2-5; 9 bases line up with TRBD1. From germline, CDR1 is SGDLS and CDR2 YYNGEE. The CDR3 has 14 residues. Germline trimming cut 3 bases from V and 1 base from J; bases unmatched to any gene: 1. The CDR3, as DNA: TGTGCCAGCAGCGAGGGACAGGGCCAAGAGACCCAGTACTTC. This codes for CASSEGQGQETQYF.

This chain links TRBV30 with TRBJ1-3; a weak D match, TRBD1 (5 bases). V dropped 5 bases and J dropped 1 base, with 12 bases sitting between them. The CDR3 has 14 residues. Per germline, CDR1 GTSNPN and CDR2 SVGIG (reference sequence). In nucleotides, the CDR3 is TGTGCCTGGTGCGCCGGGGGGTCTGGAAACACCATATATTTT. It specifies CAWCAGGSGNTIYF.

This chain links TRBV7-8 with TRBJ1-5, with D possibly being TRBD1 (5 bases). Looked up from germline, CDR1 is SGHVS and CDR2 is FQNEAQ. The CDR3 runs to 15 residues. V was cut by 2 bases and J by 7 bases, with 15 bases left in between. The CDR3 DNA is TGTGCCAGCAGCTTACCGGACAAGCGGGAGCAGCCCCAGCATTTT. Its protein is CASSLPDKREQPQHF.

The chain employs TRBV19 and TRBJ2-3, with a possible D match to TRBD2 (6 bases). Trimming took 3 bases from V and 1 from J, leaving 8 bases between them. CDR3 length: 14 amino acids. Germline V CDR1 and CDR2: LNHDA, SQIVND (reference sequence). The CDR3 DNA reads TGTGCCAGTAGTATCCGCGGGGGCACAGATACGCAGTATTTT. Amino acid sequence: CASSIRGGTDTQYF. Full variable domain (rest looked up from reference TRBV19 and TRBJ2-3): DGGITQSPKYLFRKEGQNVTLSCEQNLNHDAMYWYRQDPGQGLRLIYYSQIVNDFQKGDIAEGYSVSREKKESFPLTVTSAQKNPTAFYLCASSIRGGTDTQYFGPGTRLTVL.